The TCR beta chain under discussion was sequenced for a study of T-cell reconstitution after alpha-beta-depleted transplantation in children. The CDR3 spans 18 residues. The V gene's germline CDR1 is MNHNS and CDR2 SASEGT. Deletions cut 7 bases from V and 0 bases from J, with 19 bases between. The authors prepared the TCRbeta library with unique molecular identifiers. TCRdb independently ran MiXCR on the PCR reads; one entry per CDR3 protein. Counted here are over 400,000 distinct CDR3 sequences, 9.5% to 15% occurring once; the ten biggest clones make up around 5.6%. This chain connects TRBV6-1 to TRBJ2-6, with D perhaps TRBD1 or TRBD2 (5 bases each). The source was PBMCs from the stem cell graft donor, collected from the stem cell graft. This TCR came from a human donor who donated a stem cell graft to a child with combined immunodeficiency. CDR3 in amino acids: CASTDRRDGISGANVLTF. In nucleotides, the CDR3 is TGTGCCAGCACCGACCGTAGGGACGGTATCTCTGGGGCCAACGTCCTGACTTTC.